The 30 T cell receptor beta chains reported below all come from one sample, sequenced in a study of patients and donors after allogeneic stem cell transplantation. Each CDR3 protein gets one entry after TCRdb re-called the RT-PCR reads with MiXCR. The profile shows 900,000 to 1,000,000 distinct CDR3 sequences, roughly 18% of them singletons. The specimen sequenced was blood, either unsorted or a sorted T cell fraction (not recorded which). These receptors were collected from a human donor who was either an allogeneic HSCT recipient or a stem cell or donor lymphocyte infusion donor (not recorded which). It is not recorded whose cells these are; they may come from a transplant donor.

This clonotype has a handful of counts. Here the CDR3 DNA reads TGTGCCAGCAGCCAAGATCCGGGGGGAGCCAAAAACATTCAGTACTTC. This encodes CASSQDPGGAKNIQYF. The V call is TRBV4-2, the J call TRBJ2-4, with 7 nucleotides matching TRBD2. Germline loops: CDR1 LGHNA, CDR2 YNFKEQ. CDR3 size: 16 residues. Germline trimming cut 0 bases from V and 0 bases from J; bases unmatched to any gene: 2.

The chain links TRBV20-1 to TRBJ2-1; D is possibly TRBD2 (5 bases). The CDR3 runs to 12 residues. V was clipped by 1 base and J by 9 bases, with 10 bases between them. Germline V gene data show CDR1 as DFQATT and CDR2 as SNEGSKA (reference sequence). CDR3 residues: CSARGDSVEQFF. In DNA form, the CDR3 reads TGCAGTGCTAGAGGAGATAGCGTTGAGCAGTTCTTC.

V and J are TRBV6-1 and TRBJ1-6; D remains ambiguous. Looked up from germline, CDR1 is MNHNS and CDR2 is SASEGT. The germline V and J ends were trimmed by 4 bases and 6 bases, with 13 bases remaining between them. The CDR3 loop spans 15 amino acids. The chain's CDR3 is CASSVSGVGNSPLHF. CDR3 in DNA: TGTGCCAGCAGTGTATCCGGGGTTGGTAATTCACCCCTCCACTTT.

This clonotype was observed a handful of times. The CDR3 loop is CSAGGKGHQPQHF. The CDR3 DNA reads TGCAGTGCTGGGGGTAAGGGTCATCAGCCCCAGCATTTT. The chain employs TRBV20-1 and TRBJ1-5; possibly TRBD1 for D (5 bases). Deletions cut 5 bases from V and 5 bases from J, with 13 bases between. CDR1 and CDR2 (germline): DFQATT, SNEGSKA (reference sequence). The CDR3 consists of 13 residues.

The rearrangement uses TRBV14 and TRBJ2-7, with no clear D. The CDR3 is 16 residues long. V lost 1 base and J lost 0, with 13 bases in between. Germline V CDR1 and CDR2: SGHDN, FVKESK. The CDR3 reads CASSQGHETFSYEQYF. CDR3 coding DNA: TGTGCCAGCAGCCAAGGTCACGAAACGTTCTCCTACGAGCAGTACTTC. Full variable domain (missing parts from reference TRBV14 and TRBJ2-7): EAGVTQFPSHSVIEKGQTVTLRCDPISGHDNLYWYRRVMGKEIKFLLHFVKESKQDESGMPNNRFLAERTGGTYSTLKVQPAELEDSGVYFCASSQGHETFSYEQYFGPGTRLTVT.

The chain has TRBV2 and TRBJ2-1; D not resolved. The V end lost 2 bases, the J end lost 2 bases, and 10 bases lay between the germline ends. Germline values: CDR1 SNHLY, CDR2 FYNNEI. CDR3 length equals 15 residues. The CDR3 DNA reads as TGTGCCAGCAGTGAAATTGGCCCCACCTACAATGAGCAGTTCTTC. Translated, it gives CASSEIGPTYNEQFF.

This clonotype was seen only a few times. This chain joins TRBV24-1 and TRBJ2-3; D is possibly TRBD2 (5 bases). CDR1 is KGHDR, CDR2 SFDVKD, per germline. The CDR3 has 16 amino acids. The V end lost 0 bases, the J end lost 4 bases, and 13 bases lay between the germline ends. CDR3 protein: CATSDLWERGPDTQYF. The CDR3 DNA is TGTGCCACCAGTGATTTGTGGGAGAGAGGTCCAGATACGCAGTATTTT.

This clonotype has just a few counts. The rearrangement uses TRBV9 and TRBJ1-5; D might be TRBD1 (5 bases). Germline assignment: CDR1 SGDLS and CDR2 YYNGEE. Trimming took off 0 bases at V and 2 bases at J, with 9 bases between the two ends. There are 15 residues in the CDR3. The CDR3 loop is CASSVGGGGNQPQHF. The CDR3 nucleotides are TGTGCCAGCAGCGTAGGCGGGGGAGGCAATCAGCCCCAGCATTTT. The full variable domain, its missing parts supplied by reference TRBV9 and TRBJ1-5, is DSGVTQTPKHLITATGQRVTLRCSPRSGDLSVYWYQQSLDQGLQFLIQYYNGEERAKGNILERFSAQQFPDLHSELNLSSLELGDSALYFCASSVGGGGNQPQHFGDGTRLSIL.

On this clonotype: A much larger clone lies a single base off, so this may be a read error. The V gene is TRBV6-4, the J gene TRBJ2-3; D may be TRBD1 or TRBD2 (5 bases each). Germline V lookup: CDR1 MRHNA, CDR2 SNTAGT. This CDR3 is built from 15 residues. V was clipped by 3 bases and J by 1 base, with 11 bases between them. CDR3 in DNA: TGTGCCAGCAGTGAACTAGTGGGGGGCACAGATACGCAGTATTTT. Residues: CASSELVGGTDTQYF.

This clonotype turned up a few times. The J gene is TRBJ2-5, the V gene TRBV11-2; 8 positions agree with TRBD2. The CDR3 has 14 amino acids. The ends lost 6 bases at V and 4 bases at J; junction bases unmatched: 7. The germline V gene encodes CDR1 SGHAT and CDR2 FQNNGV. CDR3 amino acids: CASRTAGAGETQYF. The DNA of the CDR3 is TGTGCCAGCAGGACAGCGGGAGCCGGAGAGACCCAGTACTTC.

The V call is TRBV25-1, the J call TRBJ2-5, with a weak D call TRBD1 (6 bases). The CDR3 is made up of 15 amino acids. The V end was cut by 2 bases, the J end by 0 bases, with 10 bases between. Germline CDR1 reads MGHDK; CDR2 reads SYGVNS. This CDR3 reads CASSEEGDNQETQYF. CDR3 coding DNA: TGTGCCAGCAGTGAAGAGGGGGACAACCAAGAGACCCAGTACTTC.

The chain links TRBV28 to TRBJ1-2; tentative D call: TRBD1 (5 bases). V lost 4 bases, J lost 3 bases, and 9 bases lay in between. Germline lookup yields CDR1 MDHEN and CDR2 SYDVKM. The length of the CDR3 is 13 residues. The CDR3 region has the DNA TGTGCCAGCAGTTGGGACGGGTACTATGGCTACACCTTC. This sequence encodes CASSWDGYYGYTF.

This chain joins TRBV7-8 and TRBJ2-1; TRBD2 agrees at 7 bases. The trim removed 2 bases at V and 9 bases at J, leaving 10 bases unmatched. The CDR3 is 15 amino acids. The V gene's germline CDR1 is SGHVS and CDR2 FQNEAQ. The CDR3 sequence is CASSLTQRGSSEQFF. As DNA, the CDR3 is TGTGCCAGCAGCTTAACTCAGCGGGGTTCCAGTGAGCAGTTCTTC.

This clonotype turned up a few times. The chain uses TRBV5-1 and TRBJ1-5; D remains unclear. Trimming pared 5 bases from V and 0 bases from J, leaving 12 bases between. The germline V gene has CDR1 SGHRS and CDR2 YFSETQ. CDR3 length equals 15 residues. The DNA of the CDR3 is TGCGCCAGCAGGGTGGGGAGTTATAGCAATCAGCCCCAGCATTTT. Its translation: CASRVGSYSNQPQHF.

This clonotype has just a few counts. V gene TRBV20-1 combines with J gene TRBJ1-3; the D is unclear. Trimming stripped 5 bases from V and 0 bases from J, with 11 bases between. Germline V lookup: CDR1 DFQATT, CDR2 SNEGSKA (reference sequence). The CDR3 has 14 amino acids. The DNA of the CDR3 is TGCAGTGCTCGGATCGGAACCTCTGGAAACACCATATATTTT. Translation gives CSARIGTSGNTIYF.

This clonotype was detected a few times. This chain uses TRBV24-1 with TRBJ2-1; 11 bases align to TRBD2. The CDR3 runs 17 residues. CDR1 and CDR2 from the germline V gene are KGHDR and SFDVKD. Losses at the gene ends were 3 bases for V and 4 bases for J; bases not matched to a gene: 7. CDR3 in amino acids: CATSDTGLAALYNEQFF. The CDR3 DNA sequence: TGTGCCACCAGTGATACGGGACTAGCGGCACTTTACAATGAGCAGTTCTTC.

The rearrangement joins TRBV20-1 to TRBJ2-1; 9 bases map to TRBD2. V shed 1 base and J 2 bases; nucleotides not matched to a gene: 6. The germline V gene encodes CDR1 DFQATT and CDR2 SNEGSKA (reference sequence). The CDR3 totals 16 residues. CDR3 nucleotide sequence: TGCAGTGCTAGAGGGCCGGGACTAGCAACCTACAATGAGCAGTTCTTC. Residues: CSARGPGLATYNEQFF.

As regards this clonotype: Here the CDR3 omits its conserved ending phenylalanine or tryptophan, so a read error is the likely source. The chain couples TRBV20-1 to TRBJ2-7, with D unresolved. V was shortened by 1 base and J by 5 bases, with 9 bases between the two germline ends. This CDR3 spans 12 amino acids. The V gene's germline CDR1 is DFQATT and CDR2 SNEGSKA (reference sequence). For the CDR3, the DNA is TGCAGTGCTAGAGGTGGTAGGGACGAGCAGTACTTA. It translates to CSARGGRDEQYL.

The table lists this clonotype with a few counts. The chain uses TRBV20-1 and TRBJ2-5, with 9 positions matching TRBD1. The V segment lost 1 base and the J segment 4 bases; nucleotides outside the gene matches: 4. This CDR3 spans 14 amino acids. Germline assignment: CDR1 DFQATT and CDR2 SNEGSKA (reference sequence). The CDR3 region has the DNA TGCAGTGCTAGAGGCCGGGACAGGGTAGAGACCCAGTACTTC. Its protein is CSARGRDRVETQYF.

There are a few counts of this clonotype. The V and J genes are TRBV15 and TRBJ2-1; D not certain. The CDR3 is 17 amino acids. Germline V gene sequence: CDR1 LNHNV, CDR2 YYDKDF (reference sequence). V was trimmed by 0 bases and J by 0 bases, leaving 12 bases between them. CDR3 DNA: TGTGCCACCAGCAGAGATATTAATTCGGACTCCTACAATGAGCAGTTCTTC. Translated: CATSRDINSDSYNEQFF.

The V call is TRBV20-1, the J call TRBJ1-5; D is uncertain. Trimming took 6 bases from V and 2 from J, leaving 8 bases between them. The CDR3 totals 12 residues. CDR1 is DFQATT, CDR2 SNEGSKA, per germline (reference sequence). The DNA of the CDR3 is TGCAGTGCCACCTCGGGCAATCAGCCCCAGCATTTT. As protein: CSATSGNQPQHF.

The rearrangement links TRBV6-5 to TRBJ2-1; TRBD2 aligns across 7 bases. V was pared by 4 bases and J by 8 bases, with 8 bases of the junction left unmatched. This CDR3 spans 14 amino acids. Germline CDR1 and CDR2: MNHEY and SVGAGI. The CDR3 region is CASSLMTRGDEQFF. CDR3 nucleotides: TGTGCCAGCAGTTTAATGACTCGGGGGGATGAGCAGTTCTTC.

The rearrangement uses TRBV24-1 and TRBJ2-3, with D possibly matching TRBD2 (6 bases). The length of the CDR3 is 15 residues. Per the germline V gene, CDR1 is KGHDR and CDR2 is SFDVKD. Trimming cost V 2 bases and J 2 bases, with 10 bases left between them. CDR3 amino acids: CATSDSGGVTDTQYF. The CDR3 nucleotides read TGTGCCACCAGTGATTCCGGCGGGGTCACAGATACGCAGTATTTT.

J is TRBJ1-1 and V is TRBV25-1, with D unresolved. The CDR3 totals 12 residues. Germline V gives CDR1 MGHDK, CDR2 SYGVNS. The V end was cut by 2 bases, the J end by 3 bases, with 4 bases between. This chain's CDR3 is CASSESHTEAFF. The CDR3 DNA sequence: TGTGCCAGCAGTGAAAGTCACACTGAAGCTTTCTTT.

The rearrangement joins TRBV6-1 to TRBJ1-2; TRBD1 is a possible D gene (5 bases). This CDR3 comprises 17 residues. CDR1 is MNHNS and CDR2 is SASEGT in the germline V gene. The ends were cut back, 2 bases at V and 1 base at J, with 17 bases in the middle. The CDR3 nucleotides read TGTGCCAGCAGTGAAATAGGTTTCGGGGCCTTTAACTATGGCTACACCTTC. Translated, it gives CASSEIGFGAFNYGYTF.

This clonotype was seen many times. J is TRBJ2-1 and V is TRBV9, with D unresolved. Trimming took 0 bases from V and 10 from J, leaving 11 bases between them. Germline CDR1 SGDLS, CDR2 YYNGEE. The CDR3 runs 13 residues. The CDR3 DNA reads as TGTGCCAGCAGCGTAGGAGGTGGCACGGAGCAGTTCTTC. The encoded protein is CASSVGGGTEQFF.

This clonotype was seen at least ten times. The chain's CDR3 is CASSSRSDTEAFF. The CDR3 DNA follows: TGTGCCAGCAGCTCCCGCTCCGACACTGAAGCTTTCTTT. This rearrangement joins TRBV7-8 to TRBJ1-1, with D unclear. V gave up 4 bases and J gave up 3 bases, with 9 bases separating them. The CDR3 runs to 13 residues. The germline gives CDR1 SGHVS, CDR2 FQNEAQ.

This clonotype came up a few times. The V gene is TRBV20-1, the J gene TRBJ2-3, with 10 bases that match TRBD2. From germline, CDR1 is DFQATT and CDR2 SNEGSKA (reference sequence). CDR3 length: 18 residues. The V segment lost 0 bases and the J segment 5 bases; nucleotides outside the gene matches: 14. The CDR3: CSARDQRLAGPARDTQYF. In DNA, the CDR3 is TGCAGTGCTAGAGATCAGAGACTAGCGGGCCCGGCCAGAGATACGCAGTATTTT.

This clonotype showed up just a few times. The chain couples TRBV6-1 to TRBJ1-5; D remains unclear. This CDR3 spans 14 amino acids. V was pared by 5 bases and J by 2 bases, with 10 bases between. The germline V gene encodes CDR1 MNHNS and CDR2 SASEGT. The CDR3 nucleotides read TGTGCCAGCAGTCCCACAGATCGCAATCAGCCCCAGCATTTT. Translation: CASSPTDRNQPQHF.

This clonotype appeared a few times. The chain has TRBV5-1 and TRBJ2-1; D tentatively reads TRBD1 or TRBD2 (5 bases each). Germline V gene sequence: CDR1 SGHRS, CDR2 YFSETQ. The length of the CDR3 is 17 residues. V was clipped by 5 bases and J by 3 bases, with 21 bases between them. DNA of the CDR3: TGCGCCAGCAGACTCCGGGACCTGGAATCGAACTACAATGAGCAGTTCTTC. Amino acid sequence: CASRLRDLESNYNEQFF. Using reference TRBV5-1 and TRBJ2-1 for the parts outside the CDR3, the full variable domain is KAGVTQTPRYLIKTRGQQVTLSCSPISGHRSVSWYQQTPGQGLQFLFEYFSETQRNKGNFPGRFSGRQFSNSRSEMNVSTLELGDSALYLCASRLRDLESNYNEQFFGPGTRLTVL.